This T cell receptor (beta chain) is from a study of intratumoral heterogeneity in liver cancer. For the study at large: The median patient age was roughly 64 years, and most were male.

Measured with immunoSEQ multiplex PCR; TCRdb has only the in-frame clones, and not every one. Seen here are around 5,400 clones, approximately 72% observed once, and the top ten hold more than 20%. V lost 0 bases, J lost 4 bases, and 12 bases lay in between. The CDR3 covers 15 residues. CDR1 and CDR2 from the germline V gene are SGHDN and FVKESK. Early-stage hepatocellular carcinoma patients were treatment-naïve prior to resection. The gene calls are TRBV14 and TRBJ1-2; no definite D call. The sequence came from a man between 65 and 79 years old with hepatocellular carcinoma. This sample comprised tumor-adjacent normal tissue, obtained before any cancer treatment. Written as DNA, the CDR3 is TGTGCCAGCAGCCAAGATGCGGGGTCGATCTATGGCTACACCTTC. This gives the protein CASSQDAGSIYGYTF.